The following is a T cell receptor (beta chain) sequence with its context. As yet, its antigen is unknown. This sample was included in a study of cytomegalovirus exposure and HLA in healthy donors. General observations from the study: The tendency of first-cohort TCR clusters to co-occur in the roughly 130 validation repertoires emerged from a later analysis.

J lost 5 bases, V lost 0 bases, and 3 bases had no gene match. The CDR3 is 14 residues long. Germline V gene lookup returns CDR1 KGHSH and CDR2 LQKENI. Measured with immunoSEQ multiplex PCR; TCRdb has only the in-frame clones, and not every one. The sample has 250,000 to 300,000 clones, nearly 90% seen once. V usage is TRBV18 and J usage is TRBJ2-5; 7 bases match TRBD1. Sequenced material: PBMCs. This sequence was found in a woman between 18 and 30 years old in good health and CMV-seronegative. CDR3 bases: TGTGCCAGCTCACCACCAGGCAGGGGGGAGACCCAGTACTTC. It is translated as CASSPPGRGETQYF.